Each of the 27 T cell receptor beta chains below was sequenced from the same sample in a study of cytomegalovirus exposure and HLA in healthy donors. 60 Vbeta and 13 Jbeta primers were used in PCR. Profiled with immunoSEQ multiplex PCR; TCRdb holds only in-frame clones, not every one. This table has about 73,000 clones, about three quarters appearing once. Sequenced: PBMCs. These TCRs come from a male donor in good health and CMV-seronegative.

The rearrangement joins TRBV18 to TRBJ1-5; D not resolved. Germline V gene data show CDR1 as KGHSH and CDR2 as LQKENI. The V end was cut by 2 bases, the J end by 4 bases, with 15 bases between. This CDR3 spans 16 amino acids. CDR3 region: CASSPAQQLTNQPQHF. The DNA of the CDR3 is TGTGCCAGCTCACCAGCCCAACAGCTTACAAATCAGCCCCAGCATTTT.

V gene TRBV7-9 combines with J gene TRBJ2-1; 9 bases match TRBD1. The length of the CDR3 is 16 residues. V lost 6 bases and J lost 6; bases outside the gene matches: 12. CDR1 is SEHNR, CDR2 FQNEAQ, per germline (reference sequence). The CDR3 DNA follows: TGTGCCAGCAGTTCCAAGGACAGGGGATGGGTCAATGAGCAGTTCTTC. Translated, it gives CASSSKDRGWVNEQFF.

V usage is TRBV10-3 and J usage is TRBJ2-5, with 9 bases lining up with TRBD1. Germline loops: CDR1 ENHRY, CDR2 SYGVKD. CDR3 length equals 14 residues. After removal of 3 bases from V and 5 bases from J, the junction contained 4 bases not matched to a gene. This chain's CDR3 is CAISERQGGETQYF. CDR3 nucleotide sequence: TGTGCCATCAGTGAAAGACAGGGGGGCGAGACCCAGTACTTC.

The rearrangement joins TRBV2 to TRBJ1-1; TRBD1 matches at 10 bases. CDR1 and CDR2 from the germline V gene are SNHLY and FYNNEI. The J segment lost 0 bases and the V segment lost 6 bases, leaving 1 base of the junction unmatched. The CDR3 spans 14 residues. The CDR3 reads CASSGQGVNTEAFF. CDR3 sequence (DNA): TGTGCCAGCAGCGGACAGGGGGTGAACACTGAAGCTTTCTTT.

The chain has TRBV5-6 and TRBJ2-2; D possibly corresponds to TRBD2 (6 bases). Trimming left V 4 bases short and J 2 bases short, with 15 bases between. The CDR3 is 16 amino acids. CDR1 and CDR2 from the germline V gene are SGHDT and YYEEEE. CDR3 sequence: CASSPDGGFNTGELFF. The CDR3 DNA is TGTGCCAGCAGCCCGGACGGGGGATTTAACACCGGGGAGCTGTTTTTT.

This chain uses TRBV14 with TRBJ2-1, with 12 nucleotides matching TRBD2. The CDR3 is 17 residues long. J gave up 8 bases and V 5 bases, and 13 bases lay outside the gene matches. CDR1 is SGHDN, CDR2 FVKESK, per germline. The CDR3 nucleotides are TGTGCCAGCAGCTCATTATTCCGTGCTAGCGGGAGGGATGAGCAGTTCTTC. It specifies CASSSLFRASGRDEQFF.

The V call is TRBV10-2, the J call TRBJ1-1, with D perhaps TRBD1 (5 bases). Trimming took 4 bases from V and 2 from J, leaving 11 bases between them. Germline CDR1 is WSHSY and CDR2 is SAAADI. This CDR3 is 14 amino acids long. The CDR3 reads CASSGRGSNTEAFF. The CDR3 coding sequence is TGCGCCAGCAGTGGCCGGGGGTCAAACACTGAAGCTTTCTTT.

CDR3 region: CASTETGGPSYEQYF. The CDR3, as DNA: TGCGCCAGCACCGAAACCGGGGGGCCCTCCTACGAGCAGTACTTC. This rearrangement joins TRBV10-2 to TRBJ2-7; TRBD2 might be the D (7 bases). There are 15 residues in the CDR3. V lost 7 bases to trimming and J lost 0 bases, with 16 bases between them. The V gene's germline CDR1 is WSHSY and CDR2 SAAADI.

This chain connects TRBV7-9 to TRBJ1-2; perhaps TRBD1 as D (5 bases). Germline CDR1 reads SEHNR; CDR2 reads FQNEAQ (reference sequence). V gave up 4 bases and J gave up 4 bases, with 13 bases separating them. The CDR3 sequence is 14 residues long. Written as DNA, the CDR3 is TGTGCCAGCAGCTCCCAGGGCAGATCCTATGGCTACACCTTC. It encodes CASSSQGRSYGYTF.

V gene TRBV18 combines with J gene TRBJ1-2, with TRBD1 matching over 11 bases. The CDR3 spans 14 residues. The germline V gene encodes CDR1 KGHSH and CDR2 LQKENI. V dropped 5 bases and J dropped 6; count of bases not matched to a gene: 5. CDR3 sequence reads: CASSTLDRGHGYTF. CDR3 bases: TGTGCCAGCTCAACATTGGACAGGGGGCATGGCTACACCTTC.

With respect to this clone: A read error may account for a junction end that differs from germline. V is TRBV19 and J is TRBJ1-6; the match to TRBD1 covers 11 bases. The CDR3 totals 14 residues. Germline loops: CDR1 LNHDA, CDR2 SQIVND (reference sequence). CDR3 residues: CAGGQGAYNSPLNF. CDR3 nucleotides: TGTGCCGGCGGACAGGGGGCCTATAATTCACCCCTCAACTTT.

V gene TRBV12-5 combines with J gene TRBJ2-7; D uncertain. V lost 4 bases and J 7 bases, leaving 2 bases between the germline ends. CDR3 size: 9 residues. The germline CDR1 and CDR2 sequences are LGHNT and FRNRAP. CDR3 in DNA: TGTGCTAGTGGTTCTGAGCAGTACTTC. Translating gives CASGSEQYF.

The genes are TRBV7-8 and TRBJ1-1; D may be TRBD1 (5 bases). V lost 4 bases, J lost 5 bases, and 20 bases lay in between. There are 16 residues in the CDR3. Germline V gives CDR1 SGHVS, CDR2 FQNEAQ. The CDR3 DNA reads as TGTGCCAGCAGCTACTTAACCCCCAGGGATGGAACTGAAGCTTTCTTT. Translated, it gives CASSYLTPRDGTEAFF.

The chain couples TRBV5-1 to TRBJ2-7, with 10 positions matching TRBD1. The length of the CDR3 is 15 residues. The germline V gene has CDR1 SGHRS and CDR2 YFSETQ. V gave up 0 bases and J gave up 4 bases; unmatched junction bases: 4. The CDR3 nucleotides are TGCGCCAGCAGCTTGGTTGGGACAGGGGCTTACGAGCAGTACTTC. Translating it yields CASSLVGTGAYEQYF.

This clone was counted only a few times. One end of the junction varies from germline; a read error may be responsible. The V and J genes are TRBV20-1 and TRBJ1-2; no reliable D call. Germline V gives CDR1 DFQATT, CDR2 SNEGSKA (reference sequence). CDR3 length: 10 amino acids. The CDR3 region has the DNA TGCAGTGCCCCCGGAGAAACCTACCCCTTC. As protein: CSAPGETYPF.

This clone is a singleton in its sample. This CDR3 is also generated by other DNA sequences in the sample. The rearrangement links TRBV16 to TRBJ1-2; D is uncertain. V was shortened by 0 bases and J by 8 bases, with 19 bases between the two germline ends. Germline loops: CDR1 KGHSY, CDR2 FQNENV. The CDR3 spans 16 residues. The CDR3 DNA sequence: TGTGCCAGCAGCCAATCGTGGGCAGGCGAAGAATCCGGCTACACCTTC. Protein sequence: CASSQSWAGEESGYTF.

The V gene is TRBV2, the J gene TRBJ2-7; D unclear. V lost 3 bases, J lost 7 bases, and 13 bases lay in between. The CDR3 covers 13 residues. Germline values: CDR1 SNHLY, CDR2 FYNNEI. CDR3 sequence: CASSDSPLCEQYF. For the CDR3, the DNA is TGTGCCAGCAGTGATAGTCCCCTTTGTGAGCAGTACTTC. The full variable domain, its missing parts supplied by reference TRBV2 and TRBJ2-7, is EPEVTQTPSHQVTQMGQEVILRCVPISNHLYFYWYRQILGQKVEFLVSFYNNEISEKSEIFDDQFSVERPDGSNFTLKIRSTKLEDSAMYFCASSDSPLCEQYFGPGTRLTVT.

As DNA, the CDR3 is TGTGCCAGCTCACAGGAACAGTTCTCTGGAAACACCATATATTTT. Protein sequence: CASSQEQFSGNTIYF. The rearrangement joins TRBV18 to TRBJ1-3; D is ambiguous. From germline, CDR1 is KGHSH and CDR2 LQKENI. V lost 4 bases and J lost 0, with 10 bases in between. CDR3 length: 15 amino acids.

V gene TRBV6-1 combines with J gene TRBJ2-2; unclear D gene. Trimming removed 2 bases from V and 7 bases from J, with 11 bases in between. Per the germline V gene, CDR1 is MNHNS and CDR2 is SASEGT. CDR3 length equals 14 residues. The CDR3 sequence: CASSENRAIGELFF. In DNA form, the CDR3 reads TGTGCCAGCAGTGAAAATAGAGCGATCGGGGAGCTGTTTTTT.

This clone was recorded once. V usage is TRBV11-2 and J usage is TRBJ2-3; 10 bases agree with TRBD2. The CDR3 is 19 residues long. Trimming at V came to 7 bases and at J to 3 bases, leaving 19 bases not matched to a gene. Germline CDR1 and CDR2: SGHAT and FQNNGV. CDR3 amino acids: CASTLWGSGGPAETDTQYF. In DNA form, the CDR3 reads TGTGCCAGCACCCTTTGGGGTAGCGGGGGGCCTGCTGAGACAGATACGCAGTATTTT.

This chain uses TRBV25-1 with TRBJ1-2; D gene unclear. CDR3 length: 15 amino acids. V lost 1 base to trimming and J lost 1 base, with 10 bases between them. Germline V lookup: CDR1 MGHDK, CDR2 SYGVNS. CDR3 region: CASSESIAVNYGYTF. The DNA of the CDR3 is TGTGCCAGCAGTGAATCAATAGCGGTTAACTATGGCTACACCTTC.

The chain has TRBV6-6 and TRBJ1-2; no reliable D call. In germline, CDR1 is MNHNY, CDR2 SVGAGI (reference sequence). V lost 6 bases to trimming and J lost 6 bases, with 14 bases between them. The CDR3 is 13 residues long. The DNA for the CDR3 is TGTGCCAGCAGAGACATGTCTTGGGATGGCTACACCTTC. This encodes CASRDMSWDGYTF.

The sample holds one count of this clone. This chain links TRBV18 with TRBJ1-2; 7 bases map to TRBD1. The germline V gene encodes CDR1 KGHSH and CDR2 LQKENI. This CDR3 is 14 amino acids long. The V segment lost 4 bases and the J segment 5 bases; nucleotides outside the gene matches: 7. CDR3 bases: TGTGCCAGCTCACAGGGGGCGGGAAGGTATGGCTACACCTTC. Translated, it gives CASSQGAGRYGYTF.

This chain connects TRBV9 to TRBJ2-1; perhaps TRBD2 as D (5 bases). The CDR3 runs to 13 residues. Germline-derived CDR1 and CDR2 are SGDLS and YYNGEE. The V and J ends lost 0 bases and 5 bases respectively, with 6 bases between them. CDR3 nucleotides: TGTGCCAGCAGCGTAGGAGGGAACAATGAGCAGTTCTTC. Translated, it gives CASSVGGNNEQFF.

This clone was seen more than once but under ten times. V usage is TRBV30 and J usage is TRBJ1-3, with 7 positions matching TRBD1. The CDR3 is 15 amino acids. CDR1 GTSNPN and CDR2 SVGIG come from the germline V gene (reference sequence). Losses at the gene ends were 2 bases for V and 0 bases for J; bases not matched to a gene: 4. CDR3 nucleotide sequence: TGTGCCTGGAGTAAGGGACAGTCCTCTGGAAACACCATATATTTT. It translates to CAWSKGQSSGNTIYF.

Only one count was recorded for this clone. The V gene is TRBV4-1, the J gene TRBJ2-7, with a weak D call TRBD2 (6 bases). With 5 bases removed from V and 0 bases from J, the gap between germline ends came to 14 bases. The CDR3 covers 15 residues. Germline values: CDR1 MGHRA, CDR2 YSYEKL. The CDR3: CASSIGTQSSYEQYF. The CDR3 nucleotides are TGCGCCAGCAGCATCGGGACTCAAAGCTCCTACGAGCAGTACTTC.

This clone was detected only once. One end of the junction fails to match germline, which may point to a read error. This chain uses TRBV27 with TRBJ1-2, with D hard to call. The CDR3 is 14 residues long. Germline assignment: CDR1 MNHEY and CDR2 SMNVEV (reference sequence). CDR3 loop: CASSSSHVNYGYPF. The CDR3 DNA reads TGTGCCAGCAGTTCCAGTCATGTTAACTATGGCTACCCCTTC.